This T cell receptor (beta chain) stems from a study of beta chain features in type 1 diabetes. This clone was seen more than once but under ten times. Its specificity is unknown. The study's findings and limits: Naive, central memory and Treg TCRB repertoires seemed to resemble each other more closely in patients than they did in healthy donors. Moderately but significantly shorter TCRB CDR3s were found in Type 1 diabetes patients in all four CD4+ subsets.

cDNA synthesis used the whole RNA isolate, giving expressed TCRB sequences. The method was immunoSEQ multiplex PCR; TCRdb's version includes in-frame clones alone and lacks a portion of them. The data show about 410,000 clones, with roughly 14% seen just once and approximately 0.038% held by the top ten. The collection from each donor was one heparinised blood draw averaging around 120 mL. Via CD45RO/CCR7/CD25/CD127/CD95/CD27, cells of the CD4+ naive, central memory, regulatory and stem cell-like memory subsets were sorted. The receptor comes from a man aged 25 to 40 in good health. The sequenced material came from naive CD4+ T cells from blood.

The DNA of the CDR3 is TGTGCCAGCAGTGTCGGATCCTCCGCGAACACTGAAGCTTTCTTT. Translating gives CASSVGSSANTEAFF. V and J are TRBV25-1 and TRBJ1-1; D not certain. The CDR3 is 15 residues long. Germline V lookup: CDR1 MGHDK, CDR2 SYGVNS. V lost 4 bases to trimming and J lost 1 base, with 13 bases between them.